Detailed here is one TCR beta chain. The PCR had 60 Vbeta and 13 Jbeta primers. The method was immunoSEQ multiplex PCR; TCRdb's version includes in-frame clones alone and lacks a portion of them. In the table there are approximately 200,000 clones, roughly 83% of which are singletons. The sample comes from a study of cytomegalovirus exposure and HLA in healthy donors. The CDR3 has 15 residues. CDR1 SGHRS and CDR2 YFSETQ come from the germline V gene. The clonotype comes from a girl aged 5-17 years in good health and CMV-seronegative. This chain uses TRBV5-1 with TRBJ2-5, with D possibly TRBD1 on 5 matching bases. The end of the DNA is better explained by TRBJ2-7, so the J call may be wrong. The sequenced sample was PBMCs. The CDR3, as DNA: TGCGCCAGCAGCTTGGGTCAGGGCCCGGTATACGAGCAGTACTTC. It yields the protein CASSLGQGPVYEQYF.